This T cell receptor (beta chain) was recorded in a study of T cell repertoires in cytomegalovirus infection. The germline gives CDR1 SEHNR, CDR2 FQNEAQ (reference sequence). V shed 5 bases and J shed 2 bases, with 14 bases lying between them. The CDR3 loop spans 15 amino acids. This clonotype was counted a few times. Its specificity is not known. TCRdb fed the reads into MiXCR, producing one record per CDR3 protein. The sample has some 500,000 distinct CDR3 sequences, about 39% seen once. The source material was cultured PBMCs, sampled from culture after CMV antigen stimulation. The genes are TRBV7-9 and TRBJ2-3; D remains unclear. This sequence was found in a human donor in good health (CMV status not recorded). Some clones in this sample may be carry-over from other donors' samples. Here the CDR3 reads CASSVSVGVTDTQYF. CDR3 sequence (DNA): TGTGCCAGCAGCGTTAGTGTTGGAGTCACAGATACGCAGTATTTT.